This T cell receptor beta chain was sequenced during a study of sequential checkpoint blockade in melanoma. Study overall: Arm A got nivolumab then ipilimumab; arm B the reverse, 1:1. Each arm's sequence ended with maintenance nivolumab.

Treatment specified: randomized to nivolumab then ipilimumab (arm A) or the reverse (arm B). No patient had prior DNA-damaging chemotherapy. From thawed PBMCs, live CD3+CD8+ cells negative for CD19 and CD56 were sorted. The assay was immunoSEQ multiplex PCR, and TCRdb's table has in-frame clones only and misses some. This sample carries over 10,000 clones, less than 75% of them seen once, and the ten largest clones take around a fifth. This TCR derives from a human donor with melanoma. The sequenced sample was CD8+ T cells sorted from blood (inferred from file names), obtained from a patient given nivolumab and ipilimumab in sequence.

The CDR3 coding sequence is TGTGCCAGCAGTGCGGAGGGTCCTTTGAACACTGAAGCTTTCTTT. Its translation is CASSAEGPLNTEAFF. The chain links TRBV2 to TRBJ1-1; D remains unclear. The V end was cut by 4 bases, the J end by 0 bases, with 12 bases between. Per germline, CDR1 SNHLY and CDR2 FYNNEI. The CDR3 has 15 residues. Using reference TRBV2 and TRBJ1-1 for the parts outside the CDR3, the full variable domain is EPEVTQTPSHQVTQMGQEVILRCVPISNHLYFYWYRQILGQKVEFLVSFYNNEISEKSEIFDDQFSVERPDGSNFTLKIRSTKLEDSAMYFCASSAEGPLNTEAFFGQGTRLTVV.